Presented here are 26 T cell receptor beta chains from one specimen sequenced in a study of early T cells in non-severe SARS-CoV-2 infection. TCRdb reanalysed the 5' RACE reads using MiXCR and keeps one entry per CDR3 protein. Found here are approximately 77,000 distinct CDR3 sequences, 5% of them singletons; the top ten hold 7.3%. The sample here was whole blood, taken at baseline. Receptors originate from an adult who was a healthcare worker with PCR-confirmed SARS-CoV-2 infection or an uninfected control (not recorded which).

This clonotype was observed a few times. The rearrangement uses TRBV6-2 or TRBV6-3 and TRBJ2-7; D possibly corresponds to TRBD1 (5 bases). Per germline, CDR1 MNHEY and CDR2 SVGEGT. V was shortened by 7 bases and J by 1 base, with 11 bases between the two germline ends. The CDR3 loop spans 13 amino acids. The CDR3 protein is CASTSTVSYEQYF. Written as DNA, the CDR3 is TGTGCCAGCACCTCGACAGTTTCCTACGAGCAGTACTTC.

In this sample, this clonotype turned up a few times. Relative to the germline gene, one junction end is altered; a read error may explain this. CDR3 DNA: TGCGCCAGCAGACAGGGTGGGACAGATACGCACTATTTT. Protein product: CASRQGGTDTHYF. V gene TRBV10-2 combines with J gene TRBJ2-3; 7 nucleotides agree with TRBD1. The CDR3 length is 13 residues. The germline V gene has CDR1 WSHSY and CDR2 SAAADI.

This clonotype was found many times. The chain is built from TRBV4-1 and TRBJ2-1; D uncertain. The V gene's germline CDR1 is MGHRA and CDR2 YSYEKL. V shed 2 bases and J shed 8 bases, with 19 bases lying between them. The CDR3 contains 16 residues. The CDR3 is CASSQYQGPPLDEQFF. CDR3 nucleotide sequence: TGCGCCAGCAGCCAATACCAAGGGCCCCCCTTAGATGAGCAGTTCTTC.

The V and J genes are TRBV19 and TRBJ2-1, with D perhaps matching TRBD2 (6 bases). The V gene's germline CDR1 is LNHDA and CDR2 SQIVND (reference sequence). The V gene lost 5 bases and the J gene lost 7 bases, with 18 bases spanning the gap. The CDR3 covers 15 residues. The CDR3 spells CASSRTSGGVNEQFF. CDR3 DNA: TGTGCCAGTAGTCGAACCTCCGGGGGAGTTAATGAGCAGTTCTTC.

This clonotype was seen a few times. V is TRBV5-1 and J is TRBJ2-1, with TRBD1 identical over 10 bases. V shed 0 bases and J 8 bases; nucleotides not matched to a gene: 8. The CDR3 spans 16 residues. Germline CDR1 reads SGHRS; CDR2 reads YFSETQ. The CDR3 nucleotides are TGCGCCAGCAGCTTGGCAATGGGGACAGGGGAAGATGAGCAGTTCTTC. It encodes CASSLAMGTGEDEQFF.

There are a few counts of this clonotype. The chain is built from TRBV4-1 and TRBJ2-7; D unresolved. CDR3 length: 12 amino acids. Germline values: CDR1 MGHRA, CDR2 YSYEKL. The V and J ends lost 3 bases and 6 bases respectively, with 9 bases between them. CDR3: CASSHLGSEQYF. CDR3 nucleotides: TGCGCCAGCAGCCATTTGGGGTCCGAGCAGTACTTC.

This clonotype was detected ten times or more. The chain joins TRBV7-9 to TRBJ2-5, with a weak D call TRBD1 (6 bases). This CDR3 spans 13 amino acids. Trimming took 5 bases from V and 5 from J, leaving 12 bases between them. Germline V gene data show CDR1 as SEHNR and CDR2 as FQNEAQ (reference sequence). The CDR3 spells CASSNAGAETQYF. CDR3 coding DNA: TGTGCCAGCAGCAACGCAGGGGCTGAGACCCAGTACTTC.

The V call is TRBV7-2, the J call TRBJ2-1; the D is unclear. CDR3 length: 14 residues. V lost 6 bases, J lost 7 bases, and 16 bases lay in between. CDR1 SGHTA and CDR2 FQGNSA come from the germline V gene. The CDR3 loop is CASRAPVMGNEQFF. CDR3 DNA: TGTGCCAGCAGAGCTCCGGTCATGGGGAATGAGCAGTTCTTC.

This clonotype has ten or more counts. The CDR3 is CASAPSNTGELFF. In DNA, the CDR3 is TGTGCCAGCGCCCCCTCTAACACCGGGGAGCTGTTTTTT. V is TRBV12-3 or TRBV12-4 and J is TRBJ2-2; D ambiguous. V shed 8 bases and J shed 2 bases, with 9 bases lying between them. This CDR3 is built from 13 residues.

This clonotype was counted ten times or more. This chain uses TRBV12-3 or TRBV12-4 with TRBJ2-2, with TRBD1 as a possible D gene (6 bases). The CDR3 extends over 15 amino acids. Trimming cost V 2 bases and J 2 bases, with 9 bases left between them. The chain's CDR3 is CASSLSGANTGELFF. The DNA of the CDR3 is TGTGCCAGCAGTTTATCAGGGGCCAACACCGGGGAGCTGTTTTTT.

This clonotype was seen many times. The J gene is TRBJ2-3, the V gene TRBV6-5; 8 nucleotides align to TRBD2. Germline CDR1 is MNHEY and CDR2 is SVGAGI. The V segment lost 6 bases and the J segment 4 bases; nucleotides outside the gene matches: 9. This CDR3 is built from 15 residues. Here the CDR3 reads CASRKMGLVSDTQYF. CDR3 sequence (DNA): TGTGCCAGCAGGAAAATGGGACTAGTATCAGATACGCAGTATTTT.

This clonotype showed up many times. The DNA of the CDR3 is TGCAGTGCTAGACTGCGGGGGGGCGGACAAGAGACCCAGTACTTC. Residues: CSARLRGGGQETQYF. The chain joins TRBV20-1 to TRBJ2-5; TRBD2 matches at 9 bases. The germline gives CDR1 DFQATT, CDR2 SNEGSKA (reference sequence). Unmatched junction bases numbered 6, after V lost 2 bases and J lost 2 bases. This CDR3 contains 15 residues.

This sequence joins TRBV29-1 and TRBJ2-3, with D possibly called TRBD1 or TRBD2 (5 bases each). Germline assignment: CDR1 SQVTM and CDR2 ANQGSEA. This CDR3 has 13 residues. V dropped 1 base and J dropped 2 bases, with 7 bases sitting between them. The CDR3: CSVEAGLTDTQYF. The CDR3 DNA reads as TGCAGCGTTGAAGCGGGGCTCACAGATACGCAGTATTTT.

This clonotype was counted a few times. The J gene is TRBJ2-5, the V gene TRBV7-9, with a possible D match to TRBD2 (5 bases). Trimming shortened V by 8 bases and J by 5 bases, and 6 bases separated the two germline ends. CDR3 size: 10 residues. Germline lookup yields CDR1 SEHNR and CDR2 FQNEAQ (reference sequence). The CDR3, as DNA: TGTGCCAGCCGAGGGGAGACCCAGTACTTC. Translated, it gives CASRGETQYF.

This clonotype was detected only a few times. The gene calls are TRBV30 and TRBJ1-2; weak D call: TRBD1 (6 bases). The V end lost 0 bases, the J end lost 7 bases, and 12 bases lay between the germline ends. Germline CDR1 is GTSNPN and CDR2 is SVGIG (reference sequence). This CDR3 spans 13 amino acids. The CDR3 nucleotides read TGTGCCTGGAGTGTCAGGGGAGCCTTTGGCTACACCTTC. This encodes CAWSVRGAFGYTF. Variable domain in full (rest from reference TRBV30 and TRBJ1-2): SQTIHQWPATLVQPVGSPLSLECTVEGTSNPNLYWYRQAAGRGLQLLFYSVGIGQISSEVPQNLSASRPQDRQFILSSKKLLLSDSGFYLCAWSVRGAFGYTFGSGTRLTVV.

The V gene is TRBV9, the J gene TRBJ2-4; 8 positions agree with TRBD2. The CDR3 runs 15 residues. Germline V CDR1 and CDR2: SGDLS, YYNGEE. J lost 3 bases, V lost 4 bases, and 6 bases had no gene match. CDR3: CASSPHGGGKNIQYF. The CDR3 DNA is TGTGCCAGCAGCCCCCACGGGGGGGGCAAAAACATTCAGTACTTC. The whole variable domain, filled in from reference TRBV9 and TRBJ2-4, reads DSGVTQTPKHLITATGQRVTLRCSPRSGDLSVYWYQQSLDQGLQFLIQYYNGEERAKGNILERFSAQQFPDLHSELNLSSLELGDSALYFCASSPHGGGKNIQYFGAGTRLSVL.

This clonotype was recorded at least ten times. The V call is TRBV6-6, the J call TRBJ1-1; 7 nucleotides line up with TRBD1. After removal of 7 bases from V and 7 bases from J, the junction contained 9 bases not matched to a gene. Germline CDR1 and CDR2: MNHNY and SVGAGI (reference sequence). The CDR3 is made up of 13 amino acids. CDR3 amino acids: CASTRGTDSEAFF. The DNA for the CDR3 is TGTGCCAGCACTCGCGGGACAGACAGTGAAGCTTTCTTT.

This clonotype was counted between two and nine times. The J gene is TRBJ2-1, the V gene TRBV19, with D tentatively TRBD2 (5 bases). CDR3 length: 16 residues. CDR1 is LNHDA and CDR2 is SQIVND in the germline V gene (reference sequence). V was cut by 5 bases and J by 2 bases, with 16 bases left in between. CDR3 residues: CASSVGEGLAYNEQFF. The CDR3, as DNA: TGTGCCAGTAGTGTCGGAGAAGGACTTGCCTACAATGAGCAGTTCTTC.

With regard to this clonotype: One end of the junction fails to match germline, which may point to a read error. The chain links TRBV7-6 to TRBJ2-1, with TRBD1 as a possible D gene (6 bases). CDR1 and CDR2 from the germline V gene are SGHVS and FNYEAQ. This CDR3 is 17 amino acids long. Written as DNA, the CDR3 is TGTGCCAGCAGCTCACGATCTACCGGGACAATCTACCATGAGCAGTTCTTC. Translated: CASSSRSTGTIYHEQFF.

The table lists this clonotype with many counts. This sequence joins TRBV5-4 and TRBJ2-7; 10 nucleotides line up with TRBD2. Germline V gives CDR1 SGHNT, CDR2 YYREEE (reference sequence). The CDR3 has 15 amino acids. V shed 4 bases, J shed 2 bases, and the junction held 6 bases outside the gene matches. DNA of the CDR3: TGTGCCAGCAGCGAGACTAGCGGGCCTCCCTACGAGCAGTACTTC. This encodes CASSETSGPPYEQYF. Variable domain in full (rest from reference TRBV5-4 and TRBJ2-7): ETGVTQSPTHLIKTRGQQVTLRCSSQSGHNTVSWYQQALGQGPQFIFQYYREEENGRGNFPPRFSGLQFPNYSSELNVNALELDDSALYLCASSETSGPPYEQYFGPGTRLTVT.

The chain uses TRBV6-6 and TRBJ1-3; D gene ambiguous. With 8 bases removed from V and 6 bases from J, the gap between germline ends came to 17 bases. Germline V lookup: CDR1 MNHNY, CDR2 SVGAGI (reference sequence). This CDR3 has 14 amino acids. The CDR3 DNA sequence: TGTGCCAGCGGCCAGGTCGGAGGTGAAAACACCATATATTTT. Encoded protein: CASGQVGGENTIYF.

At least ten counts were recorded for this clonotype. The chain carries TRBV7-2 and TRBJ2-1, with 10 bases that match TRBD2. This CDR3 is built from 14 residues. Germline values: CDR1 SGHTA, CDR2 FQGNSA. V was pared by 10 bases and J by 8 bases, with 11 bases of the junction left unmatched. Here the CDR3 DNA reads TGTGCCATCGATAGCGGGAGGTATATCTATGAGCAGTTCTTC. Translated: CAIDSGRYIYEQFF.

This clonotype has only a few counts. The V and J genes are TRBV7-9 and TRBJ1-1; D remains unclear. This CDR3 spans 11 amino acids. The ends were cut back, 8 bases at V and 3 bases at J, with 7 bases in the middle. Germline lookup yields CDR1 SEHNR and CDR2 FQNEAQ (reference sequence). CDR3 amino acids: CASGLYTEAFF. The CDR3 DNA follows: TGTGCCAGCGGCCTTTACACTGAAGCTTTCTTT.

The sample holds many counts of this clonotype. This sequence joins TRBV28 and TRBJ2-3; 7 nucleotides line up with TRBD2. This CDR3 is built from 17 residues. The trim removed 5 bases at V and 0 bases at J, leaving 11 bases unmatched. From germline, CDR1 is MDHEN and CDR2 SYDVKM. CDR3 sequence: CASSPLPGAGSTDTQYF. CDR3 in DNA: TGTGCCAGCAGTCCCCTCCCGGGAGCGGGAAGCACAGATACGCAGTATTTT.

The table lists this clonotype with many counts. This chain connects TRBV7-3 to TRBJ1-1; D not certain. Germline lookup yields CDR1 SGHTA and CDR2 FQGTGA. Trimming removed 2 bases from V and 3 bases from J, with 10 bases in between. There are 14 residues in the CDR3. DNA for the CDR3: TGTGCCAGCAGCTTAGGTGGTCCCTACACTGAAGCTTTCTTT. Its translation is CASSLGGPYTEAFF.

This clonotype was detected ten times or more. The chain has TRBV7-9 and TRBJ2-1; 13 bases align to TRBD2. CDR3 length equals 15 residues. CDR1 is SEHNR and CDR2 is FQNEAQ in the germline V gene (reference sequence). With V trimmed by 6 bases and J by 7 bases, 6 bases remained unmatched. CDR3 sequence: CASSSGLAGTNEQFF. In DNA, the CDR3 is TGTGCCAGCAGTTCGGGACTAGCGGGAACTAATGAGCAGTTCTTC.